A selection of T cell receptor beta chains follows, all from one sample in a study of cytomegalovirus exposure and HLA in healthy donors. TCRdb's copy holds only in-frame clones and misses some; the assay was immunoSEQ multiplex PCR. The table lists about 140,000 clones, roughly 73% of them singletons, with around 3.4% in the top ten. The sequenced material came from PBMCs. Source of these receptors: a man aged 35-49 years in good health and CMV-seronegative. The CDR3 runs from the conserved cysteine through the conserved F or W. A D gene is named only where the DNA matches it firmly. Some rows mark clone size as missing; the rest say once, few, many or name a class of expanded clone.

v_gene	len	d_gene	abundance	j_gene	CDR3nt	CDR3aa
TRBV5-1	15	TRBD1	few	TRBJ1-2	TGCGCCAGCAGCACAGGGGGCTCGGGATACTATGGCTACACCTTC	CASSTGGSGYYGYTF
TRBV5-1	14	TRBD1	NA	TRBJ1-1	TGCGCCAGCAGCTCGGACAGGGGGAGCACTGAAGCTTTCTTT	CASSSDRGSTEAFF
TRBV7-3	15	NA	NA	TRBJ2-5	TGTGCCAGCAGCTTAGGGGCAGCCAACCAGGGGACCCAGTACTTC	CASSLGAANQGTQYF
TRBV29-1	11	NA	NA	TRBJ1-2	TGCAGCGTTGGAGCTAACTATGGCTACACCTTC	CSVGANYGYTF
TRBV9	17	TRBD1	once	TRBJ2-2	TGTGCCAGCAGCGTACTAACCGGGACAGGGAATCCCGGGGAGCTGTTTTTT	CASSVLTGTGNPGELFF
TRBV18	15	NA	NA	TRBJ1-5	TGTGCCAGCTCACCGGGAGGGGATAGCAATCAGCCCCAGCATTTT	CASSPGGDSNQPQHF
TRBV7-2	16	TRBD1	NA	TRBJ2-2	TGTGCCAGCAGCCTTATGACGCAGGGGGCGTCCGGGGAGCTGTTTTTT	CASSLMTQGASGELFF
TRBV7-2	14	NA	once	TRBJ2-7	TGTGCCAGCGGCAAGGGCGGGGGCACCTACGAGCAGTACTTC	CASGKGGGTYEQYF
TRBV29-1	12	NA	once	TRBJ2-7	TGCAGCGTTCTCCGGGACTCGGGCGAGCAGTACTTC	CSVLRDSGEQYF
TRBV4-1	14	NA	NA	TRBJ2-7	TGCGCCAGCAGCCAAGAAACGGCGGGGAACGAGCAGTACTTC	CASSQETAGNEQYF
TRBV7-8	16	TRBD2	NA	TRBJ2-7	TGTGCCAGCAGCCCTATCGGTAGCGGGTTTACCTACGAGCAGTACTTC	CASSPIGSGFTYEQYF
TRBV2	14	TRBD1	few	TRBJ2-7	TGTGCCAGCAGTTCCCAGGGGGCTGTCTACGAGCAGTACTTC	CASSSQGAVYEQYF
TRBV5-1	14	NA	NA	TRBJ1-1	TGCGCCAGCAGCCCTGGACACTTGAACACTGAAGCTTTCTTT	CASSPGHLNTEAFF
TRBV5-4	15	NA	once	TRBJ1-3	TGTGCCAGCAGCCGAGGGCAGAACTCTGGAAACACCATATATTTT	CASSRGQNSGNTIYF
TRBV5-1	13	TRBD1	few	TRBJ2-7	TGCGCCAGCAACGAACAGGGGGCCAACGAGCAGTACTTC	CASNEQGANEQYF
TRBV5-5	14	TRBD1	NA	TRBJ1-3	TGTGCCAGCAGCTTGGAACAGGGGAGAAACACCATATATTTT	CASSLEQGRNTIYF
TRBV4-2	14	NA	NA	TRBJ2-2	TGTGCCAGCAGCTTAACAGGGAGCACCGGGGAGCTGTTTTTT	CASSLTGSTGELFF
TRBV9	13	NA	NA	TRBJ2-2	TGTGCCAGCAGCGTCCTCCTCACCGGGGAGCTGTTTTTT	CASSVLLTGELFF
TRBV2	14	TRBD2	NA	TRBJ2-5	TGTGCCAGCAGTACTAGCGGGGTGGTAGAGACCCAGTACTTC	CASSTSGVVETQYF
TRBV6-4	12	NA	NA	TRBJ1-1	TGTGCCGGCTCCGGAGGGACCTCTGAAGCTTTCTTT	CAGSGGTSEAFF
TRBV20-1	11	NA	NA	TRBJ2-1	TGCAGTGCTAGCTCTAGAGGTGAGCAGTTCTTC	CSASSRGEQFF
TRBV7-9	12	NA	NA	TRBJ2-2	TGTTCCAGCGGAGGATACACCGGGGAGCTGTTTTTT	CSSGGYTGELFF
TRBV5-4	18	TRBD2	NA	TRBJ2-5	TGTGCCAGCGCCCGGGGGGGAACTAGCGGGGGGGGTACGGAGACCCAGTACTTC	CASARGGTSGGGTETQYF
TRBV9	16	TRBD2	NA	TRBJ2-3	TGTGCCAGCAACTCAGAGGGACTAGCGGGATTGGGTACGCAGTATTTT	CASNSEGLAGLGTQYF
TRBV7-8	17	NA	NA	TRBJ2-2	TGTGCCAGCAGCCGATCATGGAGACAGATGAACACCGGGGAGCTGTTTTTT	CASSRSWRQMNTGELFF
TRBV6-5	14	TRBD2	NA	TRBJ2-3	TGTGCCAGCACAGCGGGGGCCCGCACAGATACGCAGTATTTT	CASTAGARTDTQYF
TRBV5-1	14	NA	NA	TRBJ1-1	TGCGCCAGCAGCCTTAGGGGAGGGGATACTGAAGCTTTCTTT	CASSLRGGDTEAFF
TRBV5-5	12	NA	NA	TRBJ1-2	TGTGCCAGCAGCTTCCCGGGAGGCGGCTACACCTTC	CASSFPGGGYTF
TRBV15	15	TRBD1	NA	TRBJ1-6	TGTGCCACCAGCGTACCGGGACAGGGAAATTCACCCCTCCACTTT	CATSVPGQGNSPLHF
TRBV7-9	14	NA	once	TRBJ2-5	TGTGCCAGCAGCTTCGACAGTTACCAAGAGACCCAGTACTTC	CASSFDSYQETQYF
TRBV6-1	16	TRBD1	few	TRBJ1-4	TGTGCCAGCAGTGATCTGCAGGGGGTGGGAGATGAAAAACTGTTTTTT	CASSDLQGVGDEKLFF
TRBV4-3	15	NA	few	TRBJ2-1	TGCGCCAGCAGCCCAGATACTGAATACTACAATGAGCAGTTCTTC	CASSPDTEYYNEQFF
TRBV28	13	TRBD1	NA	TRBJ1-2	TGTGCCAGCAGAAAGACAGGGTGGGATGGCTACACCTTC	CASRKTGWDGYTF
TRBV28	16	NA	once	TRBJ1-2	TGTGCCAGCAGTTTATCCACAGACGGATATAACTATGGCTACACCTTC	CASSLSTDGYNYGYTF
TRBV5-1	16	TRBD1	NA	TRBJ2-3	TGCGCCAGCAGCTGGACAGGGGGCCCTAGCGCAGATACGCAGTATTTT	CASSWTGGPSADTQYF
TRBV4-2	15	TRBD1	NA	TRBJ1-2	TGTGCCAGCAGCCAAGATGACAGGGGCCTCTACGGCTACACCTTC	CASSQDDRGLYGYTF
TRBV2	14	TRBD1	once	TRBJ2-1	TGTGCCAGCAGGGTCGGACAGGGAGGCAATGAGCAGTTCTTC	CASRVGQGGNEQFF
TRBV6-1	16	TRBD2	few	TRBJ2-3	TGTGCCAGCAGTGATCTGGCGGGGGGGTTCACAGATACGCAGTATTTT	CASSDLAGGFTDTQYF
TRBV9	15	TRBD2	NA	TRBJ2-1	TGTGCCAGCAGCGCCGGGACTAGCGGGGGGAATGAGCAGTTCTTC	CASSAGTSGGNEQFF
TRBV7-8	14	NA	once	TRBJ1-4	TGTGCCAGCAGCTTTCGGGCCCAGGGCGAAAAACTGTTTTTT	CASSFRAQGEKLFF
TRBV5-1	16	NA	few	TRBJ2-2	TGCGCCAGCAGCTTGGAAACAGGTTGGAACACCGGGGAGCTGTTTTTT	CASSLETGWNTGELFF
TRBV7-9	15	NA	NA	TRBJ1-2	TGTGCCAGCAGCTTAAACACCGGGACTTTCTATGGCTACACCTTC	CASSLNTGTFYGYTF
TRBV27	14	NA	few	TRBJ1-6	TGTGCCAGCAGTTTCCAGGGTGCGAATTCACCCCTCCACTTT	CASSFQGANSPLHF
TRBV7-8	14	TRBD1	NA	TRBJ2-7	TGTGCCAGCAGCTTATTACAGGGGGCCTACGAGCAGTACTTC	CASSLLQGAYEQYF
TRBV21-1	11	NA	NA	TRBJ2-7	TGTGCCAGCAGCAAACTAGCGACGCAGTACTTC	CASSKLATQYF
TRBV9	13	NA	few	TRBJ2-1	TGTGCCAGCAGCGTAGCAGGCTACAATGAGCAGTTCTTC	CASSVAGYNEQFF
TRBV7-9	13	TRBD1	NA	TRBJ1-5	TGTGCCAGCAGCTTAGGAGGGGGCCAGCCCCAGCATTTT	CASSLGGGQPQHF
TRBV7-9	15	TRBD1	NA	TRBJ2-7	TGTGCCAGCAGCTTCCCGACAGGGGCGTTCAACGAGCAGTACTTC	CASSFPTGAFNEQYF
TRBV2	17	TRBD2	few	TRBJ2-1	TGTGCCAGCACCGGACTAGCGGGGGCCTCCTGGAACAATGAGCAGTTCTTC	CASTGLAGASWNNEQFF
TRBV19	12	NA	once	TRBJ1-5	TGTGCCAGTAAGGACATGAATCAGCCCCAGCATTTT	CASKDMNQPQHF
TRBV7-2	14	NA	NA	TRBJ2-7	TGTGCCAGCAGCTTAGGATACAGGAGCTACGAGCAGTACTTC	CASSLGYRSYEQYF
TRBV29-1	14	NA	once	TRBJ2-1	TGCAGCGTTGATTACGGGGTTATTAACAATGAGCAGTTCTTC	CSVDYGVINNEQFF
TRBV28	15	TRBD1	NA	TRBJ1-2	TGTGCCAGCAGTTCGGCCGGGACAGGGAGCTGTGGCTACACCTTC	CASSSAGTGSCGYTF
TRBV4-3	14	TRBD1	few	TRBJ1-1	TGCGCCAGCAGCCAACTCACAGGGGACACTGAAGCTTTCTTT	CASSQLTGDTEAFF
TRBV15	15	TRBD1	NA	TRBJ2-7	TGTGCCACCAGCAGAGAGACAGGGGTTTCCTACGAGCAGTACTTC	CATSRETGVSYEQYF
TRBV7-9	15	NA	NA	TRBJ1-2	TGTGCCAGCAGCGACTTTGGACAGTTCCCTTATGGCTACACCTTC	CASSDFGQFPYGYTF
TRBV25-1	13	TRBD1	NA	TRBJ1-2	TGTGCCAGCAGTGAACAGGGGGTTGATGGCTACACCTTC	CASSEQGVDGYTF
TRBV29-1	13	TRBD1	NA	TRBJ2-5	TGCAGCGTTGAGACAGGGGCGGTTGAGACCCAGTACTTC	CSVETGAVETQYF